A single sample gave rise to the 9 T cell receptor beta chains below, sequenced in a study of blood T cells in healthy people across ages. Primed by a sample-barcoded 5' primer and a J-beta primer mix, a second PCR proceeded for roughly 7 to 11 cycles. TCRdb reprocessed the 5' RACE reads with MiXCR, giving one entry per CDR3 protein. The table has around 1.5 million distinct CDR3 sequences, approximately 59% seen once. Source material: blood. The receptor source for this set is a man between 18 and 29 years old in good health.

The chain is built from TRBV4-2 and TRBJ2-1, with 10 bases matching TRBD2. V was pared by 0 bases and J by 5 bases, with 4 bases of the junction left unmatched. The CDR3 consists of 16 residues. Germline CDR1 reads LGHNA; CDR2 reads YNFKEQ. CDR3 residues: CASSQDGTSANNEQFF. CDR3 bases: TGTGCCAGCAGCCAAGACGGGACTAGCGCAAACAATGAGCAGTTCTTC.

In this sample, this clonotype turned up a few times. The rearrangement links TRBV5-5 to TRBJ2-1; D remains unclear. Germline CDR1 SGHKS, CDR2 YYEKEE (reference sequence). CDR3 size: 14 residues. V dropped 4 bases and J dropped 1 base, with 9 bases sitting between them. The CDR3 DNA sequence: TGTGCCAGCAGCCCTGACGGGTCCTACAATGAGCAGTTCTTC. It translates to CASSPDGSYNEQFF.

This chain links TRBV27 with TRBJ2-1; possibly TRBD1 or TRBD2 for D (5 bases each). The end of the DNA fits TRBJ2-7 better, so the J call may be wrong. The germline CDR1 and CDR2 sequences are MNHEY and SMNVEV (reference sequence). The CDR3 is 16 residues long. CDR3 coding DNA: TGTGCCAGCAGTGCGCGACGAGGGACGGGCTACAATGAGCAGTACTTC. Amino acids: CASSARRGTGYNEQYF.

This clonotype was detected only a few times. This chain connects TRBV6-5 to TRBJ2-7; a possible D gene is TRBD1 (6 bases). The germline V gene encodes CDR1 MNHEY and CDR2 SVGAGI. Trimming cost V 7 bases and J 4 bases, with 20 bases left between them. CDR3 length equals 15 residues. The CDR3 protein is CASTRTGLVSYEQYF. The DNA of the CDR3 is TGTGCCAGCACCAGAACAGGGTTGGTTTCTTACGAGCAGTACTTC.

CDR3: CASSSLQGPTMYQPQHF. The CDR3 nucleotides are TGTGCCAGCAGTTCCCTCCAGGGACCCACGATGTATCAGCCCCAGCATTTT. The chain joins TRBV27 to TRBJ1-5, with D maybe TRBD1 (5 bases). Germline assignment: CDR1 MNHEY and CDR2 SMNVEV (reference sequence). CDR3 length: 17 residues. The germline V and J ends were trimmed by 4 bases and 5 bases, with 21 bases remaining between them.

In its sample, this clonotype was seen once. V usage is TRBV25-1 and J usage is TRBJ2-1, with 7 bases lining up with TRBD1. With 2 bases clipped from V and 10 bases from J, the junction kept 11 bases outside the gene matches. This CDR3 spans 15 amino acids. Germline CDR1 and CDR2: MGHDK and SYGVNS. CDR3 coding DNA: TGTGCCAGCAGTGAAACAGGGGTCCGATCAGGGGAGCAGTTCTTC. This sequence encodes CASSETGVRSGEQFF.

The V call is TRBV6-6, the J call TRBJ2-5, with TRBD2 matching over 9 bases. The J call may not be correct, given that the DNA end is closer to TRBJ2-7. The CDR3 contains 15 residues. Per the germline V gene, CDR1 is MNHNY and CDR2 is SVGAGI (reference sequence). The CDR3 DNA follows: TGTGCCAGCAGATATGGGACTAGCAGACCCTACGAGCAGTACTTC. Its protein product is CASRYGTSRPYEQYF.

In nucleotides, the CDR3 is TGTGCTAGTGGTCCTCCAGGGGTAGCCAAAAACATTCAGTACTTC. Translation gives CASGPPGVAKNIQYF. The chain employs TRBV12-5 and TRBJ2-4; tentatively, D is TRBD1 (6 bases). CDR1 LGHNT and CDR2 FRNRAP come from the germline V gene. This CDR3 region has 15 residues. V lost 5 bases and J 0 bases, leaving 11 bases between the germline ends.

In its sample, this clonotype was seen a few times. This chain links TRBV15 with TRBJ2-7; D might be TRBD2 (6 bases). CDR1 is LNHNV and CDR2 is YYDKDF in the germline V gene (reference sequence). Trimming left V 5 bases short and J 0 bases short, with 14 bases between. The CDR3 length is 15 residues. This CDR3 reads CATSWIRGSSYEQYF. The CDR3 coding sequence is TGTGCCACCAGCTGGATCCGGGGGAGCTCCTACGAGCAGTACTTC.